The entry that follows covers one T cell receptor (beta chain) sequence. The antigen remains undetermined. Carrying unique molecular identifiers, the cDNA also gained a universal primer site through template switching. TCRdb itself ran the 5' RACE reads through MiXCR, one entry per CDR3 protein. The data contain 1.5 million to 2 million distinct CDR3 sequences, less than 35% of them singletons. The sample originates from a study of identical twins. General study findings and limits: Within monozygotic twins, out-of-frame TCR alpha sharing was underestimated by the models. Part of the zero-insertion signal could reflect confounding by invariant MAIT and iNKT cells. High-abundance cord blood beta clonotypes had fewer insertions; memory repertoires showed none.

J lost 13 bases, V lost 1 base, and 3 bases had no gene match. From germline, CDR1 is SGHTA and CDR2 FQGNSA. CDR3 length: 12 residues. This TCR was sampled from a newborn girl in good health. This rearrangement joins TRBV7-2 to TRBJ2-4; TRBD2 agrees at 8 bases. The sequencing input was cord blood. The CDR3 spells CASSLGLARQYF. CDR3 DNA sequence: TGTGCCAGCAGCTTAGGACTAGCGCGGCAGTACTTC.